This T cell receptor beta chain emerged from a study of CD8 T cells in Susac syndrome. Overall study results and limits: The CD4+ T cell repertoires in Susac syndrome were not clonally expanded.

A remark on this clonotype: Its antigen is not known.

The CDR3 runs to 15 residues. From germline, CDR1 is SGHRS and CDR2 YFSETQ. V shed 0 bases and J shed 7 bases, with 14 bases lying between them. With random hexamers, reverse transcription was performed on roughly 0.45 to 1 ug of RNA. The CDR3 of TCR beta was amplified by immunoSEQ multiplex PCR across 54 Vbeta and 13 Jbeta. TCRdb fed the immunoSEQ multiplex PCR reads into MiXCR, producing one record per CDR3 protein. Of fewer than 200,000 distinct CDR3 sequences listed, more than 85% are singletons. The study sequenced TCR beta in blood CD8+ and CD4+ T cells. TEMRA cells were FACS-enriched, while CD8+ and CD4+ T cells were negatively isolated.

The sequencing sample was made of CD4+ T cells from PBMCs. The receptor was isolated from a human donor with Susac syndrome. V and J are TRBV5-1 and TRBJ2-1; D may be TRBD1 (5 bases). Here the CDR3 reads CASSLEGQGWNEQFF. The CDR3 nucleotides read TGCGCCAGCAGCTTGGAGGGGCAGGGCTGGAATGAGCAGTTCTTC.